This TCR beta chain was retrieved from a study of CD8+ T cells in alopecia areata. Study information: Treated individuals took tofacitinib by mouth, 5 to 10 mg twice daily. General study points: Patients showed less clear TCR sequence sharing than mice, possibly partly because of HLA diversity.

Concerning this clone itself: Its antigen is undetermined.

This sample's treatment: oral pan-JAK inhibitor, 5-10 mg twice daily. The investigators collected lesional scalp punch biopsies and peripheral blood from alopecia areata patients. Germline V gives CDR1 SQVTM, CDR2 ANQGSEA. The J segment lost 0 bases and the V segment lost 6 bases, leaving 10 bases of the junction unmatched. CDR3 length equals 17 residues. Sequencing used cDNA as its template, made by extracting RNA and reverse transcribing it. Data came from immunoSEQ multiplex PCR; TCRdb stores just in-frame clones and leaves some out. The data show more than 140,000 clones, with roughly 86% seen just once and about 12% held by the top ten.

The chain uses TRBV29-1 and TRBJ2-1; 11 nucleotides line up with TRBD2. The sequence came from a human donor with alopecia areata. The sample in question was CD8+ T cells sorted from blood, obtained at week 4, from a patient treated with tofacitinib. The CDR3 spells CSVAGLAALSSYNEQFF. Here the CDR3 DNA reads TGCAGCGTGGCGGGACTAGCGGCCTTGAGCTCCTACAATGAGCAGTTCTTC.